This T cell receptor (beta chain) was documented in a study of shared clonotypes between healthy human individuals. V shed 5 bases and J shed 1 base, with 8 bases lying between them. The CDR3 consists of 13 residues. The germline CDR1 and CDR2 sequences are MNHNS and SASEGT. Running of the assay took place at deep level. Each cell subset's genomic DNA was divided evenly among several immunoSEQ plates. Sequencing was performed with immunoSEQ multiplex PCR; in TCRdb, only in-frame clones are kept and a portion is missing. The repertoire has 2 million to 2.5 million clones, more than 80% of them found once; the top ten carry about 0.41%.

The rearrangement links TRBV6-1 to TRBJ1-1, with D uncertain. Sequencing was carried out using naive CD4+ T cells from PBMCs. Subset in this sample: CD45RA+ positively selected. This TCR came from a man between 18 and 29 years old in good health. Some clones in this sample may be carry-over from other donors' samples. This chain's CDR3 is CASSIRRNTEAFF. Here the CDR3 DNA reads TGTGCCAGCAGTATACGAAGGAACACTGAAGCTTTCTTT.